One sample yielded the 20 T cell receptor beta chains listed below, sequenced in a study of shared clonotypes between healthy human individuals. The method was immunoSEQ multiplex PCR; TCRdb's version includes in-frame clones alone and lacks a portion of them. The table records around 940,000 clones, approximately 80% of them present only once. Specimen: memory CD4+ T cells sorted from blood. The subset: CD45RA-negative fraction. The receptors were gathered from a man aged 18 to 29 in good health.

The rearrangement uses TRBV5-1 and TRBJ2-7, with D perhaps matching TRBD2 (5 bases). The CDR3 loop spans 17 amino acids. Per germline, CDR1 SGHRS and CDR2 YFSETQ. Trimming pared 1 base from V and 6 bases from J, leaving 23 bases between. The CDR3 spells CASSLQLNGIGNPEQYF. For the CDR3, the DNA is TGCGCCAGCAGCTTGCAACTCAACGGGATTGGAAACCCCGAGCAGTACTTC.

The chain combines TRBV4-1 with TRBJ2-3; possible D gene TRBD1, 6 bases. The CDR3 extends over 15 amino acids. Per germline, CDR1 MGHRA and CDR2 YSYEKL. With 2 bases removed from V and 3 bases from J, the gap between germline ends came to 12 bases. The CDR3 region is CASSQTGLRTDTQYF. The CDR3 DNA reads TGCGCCAGCAGCCAAACAGGGCTGAGGACAGATACGCAGTATTTT.

The chain is built from TRBV5-6 and TRBJ1-1, with D perhaps matching TRBD1 (5 bases). V lost 4 bases and J 3 bases, leaving 16 bases between the germline ends. The CDR3 contains 15 residues. Germline CDR1 is SGHDT and CDR2 is YYEEEE. Here the CDR3 DNA reads TGTGCCAGCAGCCAAATAGGACAAAAGGACACTGAAGCTTTCTTT. Protein sequence: CASSQIGQKDTEAFF.

Details on this clone: With only one base between it and a far larger clone, this is likely a read error. This chain uses TRBV7-8 with TRBJ1-2; D not resolved. The CDR3 has 12 residues. The V gene lost 3 bases and the J gene lost 6 bases, with 8 bases spanning the gap. Germline V gene sequence: CDR1 SGHVS, CDR2 FQNEAQ. The CDR3 region is CASSLDGNGYTF. The DNA for the CDR3 is TGTGCCAGCAGCTTGGACGGTAATGGCTACACCTTC.

This chain links TRBV10-3 with TRBJ1-2, with D unclear. The germline V gene has CDR1 ENHRY and CDR2 SYGVKD. This CDR3 is built from 13 residues. The germline V and J ends were trimmed by 3 bases and 5 bases, with 10 bases remaining between them. This CDR3 reads CAISEGMEYGYTF. DNA for the CDR3: TGTGCCATCAGTGAAGGGATGGAGTATGGCTACACCTTC.

The chain carries TRBV18 and TRBJ2-5; TRBD2 agrees at 12 bases. The CDR3 runs 17 residues. From germline, CDR1 is KGHSH and CDR2 LQKENI. Unmatched junction bases numbered 11, after V lost 2 bases and J lost 7 bases. The CDR3 spells CASSPTRRTSGAGTQYF. DNA of the CDR3: TGTGCCAGCTCACCAACTCGAAGGACTAGCGGGGCCGGGACCCAGTACTTC.

The gene calls are TRBV14 and TRBJ1-6; D is perhaps TRBD1 (5 bases). Germline lookup yields CDR1 SGHDN and CDR2 FVKESK. V lost 1 base and J 7 bases, leaving 11 bases between the germline ends. CDR3 size: 15 residues. The CDR3 nucleotides are TGTGCCAGCAGCCAAGTTCAGGGCTTGAATTCACCCCTCCACTTT. Translated: CASSQVQGLNSPLHF. Using reference TRBV14 and TRBJ1-6 for the parts outside the CDR3, the full variable domain is EAGVTQFPSHSVIEKGQTVTLRCDPISGHDNLYWYRRVMGKEIKFLLHFVKESKQDESGMPNNRFLAERTGGTYSTLKVQPAELEDSGVYFCASSQVQGLNSPLHFGNGTRLTVT.

This rearrangement joins TRBV5-1 to TRBJ2-7, with 8 bases matching TRBD1. Germline CDR1 is SGHRS and CDR2 is YFSETQ. The CDR3 has 15 residues. With V trimmed by 4 bases and J by 1 base, 7 bases remained unmatched. The DNA for the CDR3 is TGCGCCAGCAGCCTAGGACAGGGAAAGTCCTACGAGCAGTACTTC. Protein: CASSLGQGKSYEQYF. The entire variable domain, with the rest obtained from reference TRBV5-1 and TRBJ2-7, is as follows: KAGVTQTPRYLIKTRGQQVTLSCSPISGHRSVSWYQQTPGQGLQFLFEYFSETQRNKGNFPGRFSGRQFSNSRSEMNVSTLELGDSALYLCASSLGQGKSYEQYFGPGTRLTVT.

The rearrangement links TRBV27 to TRBJ2-7, with 9 bases fitting TRBD1. With 3 bases clipped from V and 7 bases from J, the junction kept 13 bases outside the gene matches. Germline CDR1 and CDR2: MNHEY and SMNVEV (reference sequence). The CDR3 totals 16 residues. CDR3 loop: CASSFRGTGSVLEQYF. The CDR3 DNA reads TGTGCCAGCAGTTTCCGCGGGACAGGGTCCGTCCTGGAGCAGTACTTC.

This clone has only a few counts. The chain employs TRBV7-9 and TRBJ1-5; no definite D call. Germline-derived CDR1 and CDR2 are SEHNR and FQNEAQ (reference sequence). This CDR3 contains 18 residues. The V and J ends lost 5 bases and 0 bases respectively, with 20 bases between them. In DNA, the CDR3 is TGTGCCAGCAGCCAATCCGAGCAGATGGGGTATAGCAATCAGCCCCAGCATTTT. It encodes CASSQSEQMGYSNQPQHF.

The chain has TRBV5-1 and TRBJ1-1, with 7 bases matching TRBD1. V was clipped by 1 base and J by 1 base; unmatched bases: 7. CDR1 is SGHRS, CDR2 YFSETQ, per germline. This CDR3 region has 16 residues. The CDR3 spells CASSLRPTGPNTEAFF. The CDR3 DNA sequence: TGCGCCAGCAGCTTGCGTCCGACAGGGCCGAACACTGAAGCTTTCTTT.

With regard to this clone: At one boundary the junction diverges from the germline segment, which might be a read error. This sequence joins TRBV7-7 and TRBJ2-5, with a tentative D call TRBD1 (5 bases). CDR1 is SSHAT and CDR2 is FNYEAQ in the germline V gene (reference sequence). This CDR3 is built from 14 residues. The CDR3 DNA follows: TGTGCTAGCAGCTACGAAGAGGCGCAGGGGACCCAGTACTTC. The encoded protein is CASSYEEAQGTQYF.

The rearrangement links TRBV4-1 to TRBJ1-1; D gene ambiguous. The V and J ends lost 3 bases and 3 bases respectively, with 11 bases between them. Germline loops: CDR1 MGHRA, CDR2 YSYEKL. This CDR3 region has 14 residues. DNA of the CDR3: TGCGCCAGCAGCCATCTCGGGAGGGACACTGAAGCTTTCTTT. This sequence encodes CASSHLGRDTEAFF.

The sample holds many counts of this clone. The chain joins TRBV7-9 to TRBJ2-5; maybe TRBD2 (5 bases). The CDR3 sequence is 14 residues long. Germline V gene sequence: CDR1 SEHNR, CDR2 FQNEAQ (reference sequence). V was trimmed by 5 bases and J by 2 bases, leaving 12 bases between them. The CDR3 DNA follows: TGTGCCAGCAGCCTCTCGGACTGGCAAGAGACCCAGTACTTC. The encoded protein is CASSLSDWQETQYF.

This rearrangement joins TRBV5-6 to TRBJ1-1; the D is unclear. CDR1 and CDR2 (germline): SGHDT, YYEEEE. The length of the CDR3 is 11 residues. Trimming shortened V by 1 base and J by 8 bases, and 6 bases separated the two germline ends. DNA for the CDR3: TGTGCCAGCAGCTTGAACCTGGAAGCTTTCTTT. This encodes CASSLNLEAFF.

The chain uses TRBV11-3 and TRBJ2-3; D unclear. This CDR3 spans 15 amino acids. Trimming removed 1 base from V and 5 bases from J, with 13 bases in between. Germline V gene lookup returns CDR1 SGHNT and CDR2 YENEEA. The CDR3 loop is CASSLGLGRRDTQYF. In DNA, the CDR3 is TGTGCCAGCAGCTTAGGGCTTGGACGCAGAGATACGCAGTATTTT.

This clone has only a few counts. The chain links TRBV10-3 to TRBJ2-5; no reliable D call. This CDR3 is 11 amino acids long. V lost 2 bases and J lost 5, with 3 bases in between. Per the germline V gene, CDR1 is ENHRY and CDR2 is SYGVKD. The CDR3 is CAISERETQYF. CDR3 coding DNA: TGTGCCATCAGTGAGAGGGAGACCCAGTACTTC.

This clone has just one count. A much larger clone differs by one base, so this may be a read error. The chain carries TRBV6-6 and TRBJ1-1; 8 bases align to TRBD1. Trimming cost V 6 bases and J 4 bases; bases outside gene matches: 4. CDR3 length: 13 amino acids. CDR1 and CDR2 from the germline V gene are MNHNY and SVGAGI (reference sequence). CDR3 protein: CASRPQGGTEAFF. Written as DNA, the CDR3 is TGTGCCAGCAGGCCACAGGGGGGCACTGAAGCTTTCTTT.

The chain joins TRBV7-2 to TRBJ1-1, with D possibly being TRBD1 (5 bases). CDR3 length: 13 amino acids. The germline V gene encodes CDR1 SGHTA and CDR2 FQGNSA. V lost 5 bases and J 4 bases, leaving 11 bases between the germline ends. The CDR3 bases are TGTGCCAGCAGCCTCCGGGACGGCACTGAAGCTTTCTTT. Protein product: CASSLRDGTEAFF.

The V call is TRBV5-6, the J call TRBJ1-4; D perhaps matches TRBD1 (6 bases). This CDR3 has 17 residues. The V end was cut by 6 bases, the J end by 2 bases, with 20 bases between. Per germline, CDR1 SGHDT and CDR2 YYEEEE. For the CDR3, the DNA is TGTGCCAGCACCCATTTCGCGGGGGCGACGACTAATGAAAAACTGTTTTTT. Residues: CASTHFAGATTNEKLFF.